The clone carrying this T cell receptor (beta chain) showed up just once. The data stem from a study of radiotherapy plus CTLA-4 blockade in lung cancer. The CDR3 runs 18 residues. V lost 6 bases and J lost 4; bases outside the gene matches: 13. Germline CDR1 reads SGHTA; CDR2 reads FQGNSA. TCRdb's copy holds only in-frame clones and misses some; the assay was immunoSEQ multiplex PCR. The sample yields approximately 50,000 clones, around 73% seen once. Sequences were derived from peripheral blood, sampled from a patient treated with radiotherapy plus ipilimumab. The rearrangement uses TRBV7-2 and TRBJ2-5; 14 positions match TRBD2. The origin of this receptor is a human donor with non-small cell lung cancer who had a complete response to radiotherapy plus ipilimumab. This CDR3 reads CASSHGGLAGGRRETQYF. The DNA for the CDR3 is TGTGCCAGCAGTCACGGAGGACTAGCGGGGGGCCGGAGAGAGACCCAGTACTTC.